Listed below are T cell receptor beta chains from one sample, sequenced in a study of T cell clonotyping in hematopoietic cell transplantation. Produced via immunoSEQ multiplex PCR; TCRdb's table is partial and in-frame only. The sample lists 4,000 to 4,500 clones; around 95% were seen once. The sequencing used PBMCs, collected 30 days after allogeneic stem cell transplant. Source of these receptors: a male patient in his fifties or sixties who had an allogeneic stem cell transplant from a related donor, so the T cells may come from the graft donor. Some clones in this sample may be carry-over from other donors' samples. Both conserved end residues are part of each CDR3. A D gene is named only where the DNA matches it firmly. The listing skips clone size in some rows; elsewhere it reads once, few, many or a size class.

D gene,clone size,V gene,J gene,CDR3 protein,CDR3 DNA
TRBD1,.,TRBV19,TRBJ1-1,CASSRDRGTEAFF,TGTGCCAGTAGTAGGGACAGAGGGACTGAAGCTTTCTTT
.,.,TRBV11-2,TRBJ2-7,CASSADLQGMPSYEQYF,TGTGCCAGCAGCGCCGACTTACAGGGAATGCCTTCTTACGAGCAGTACTTC
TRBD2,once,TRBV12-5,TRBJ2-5,CASGPPSGGKETQYF,TGTGCTAGTGGTCCCCCTAGCGGGGGGAAAGAGACCCAGTACTTC
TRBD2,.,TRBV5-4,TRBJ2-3,CASSWGLAGGGYSTDTQYF,TGTGCCAGCAGCTGGGGACTAGCGGGGGGTGGATACAGCACAGATACGCAGTATTTT
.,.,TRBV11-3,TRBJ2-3,CASSSRGTDTQYF,TGTGCCAGCAGCTCCAGGGGCACAGATACGCAGTATTTT
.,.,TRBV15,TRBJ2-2,CATSGDDTGELFF,TGTGCCACCAGCGGAGATGATACCGGGGAGCTGTTTTTT
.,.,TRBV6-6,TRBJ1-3,CASSPWTVGNTIYF,TGTGCCAGCAGCCCCTGGACAGTTGGAAACACCATATATTTT
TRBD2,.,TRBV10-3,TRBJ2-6,CAIRAGGYRLGSGANVLTF,TGTGCCATCAGGGCGGGGGGTTATCGTTTGGGCTCTGGGGCCAACGTCCTGACTTTC
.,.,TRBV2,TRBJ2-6,CASKARPSGANVLTF,TGTGCCAGTAAAGCACGGCCCTCTGGGGCCAACGTCCTGACTTTC
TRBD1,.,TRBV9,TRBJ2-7,CASSVEWTGSYEQYF,TGTGCCAGCAGCGTAGAGTGGACAGGCTCCTACGAGCAGTACTTC
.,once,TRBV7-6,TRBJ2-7,CASSDGRVGYEQYF,TGTGCCAGCAGCGACGGGCGGGTCGGCTACGAGCAGTACTTC
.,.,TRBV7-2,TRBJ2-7,CASSLAAENYEQYF,TGTGCCAGCAGCTTAGCGGCAGAAAACTACGAGCAGTACTTC
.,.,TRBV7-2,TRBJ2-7,CASSKRAGVLYEQYF,TGTGCCAGCAGCAAGCGGGCAGGGGTGTTGTACGAGCAGTACTTC
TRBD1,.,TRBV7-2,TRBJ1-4,CASSPNGQGNEKLFF,TGTGCCAGCAGCCCTAACGGACAGGGTAATGAAAAACTGTTTTTT
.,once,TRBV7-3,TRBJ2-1,CASSLGQGLSFNEQFF,TGTGCCAGCAGCTTAGGGCAGGGGCTCTCCTTTAATGAGCAGTTCTTC
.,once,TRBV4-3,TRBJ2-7,CASSQDRGSYEQYF,TGCGCCAGCAGCCAAGACCGGGGCTCCTACGAGCAGTACTTC
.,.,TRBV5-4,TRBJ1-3,CASSQGLTSGNTIYF,TGTGCCAGCAGCCAGGGACTGACCTCTGGAAACACCATATATTTT
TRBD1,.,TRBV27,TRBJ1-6,CASSSRQGRAYNSPLHF,TGTGCCAGCAGTTCTCGACAGGGACGGGCCTATAATTCACCCCTCCACTTT
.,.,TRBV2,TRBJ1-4,CASSDPEKLFF,TGTGCCAGCAGTGACCCTGAAAAACTGTTTTTT
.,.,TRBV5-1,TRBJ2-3,CASSLGYRGPDTQYF,TGCGCCAGCAGCCTGGGATACCGAGGCCCAGATACGCAGTATTTT
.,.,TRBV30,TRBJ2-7,CAWSLGSGSYYEQYF,TGTGCCTGGAGTCTTGGTAGCGGCAGTTACTACGAGCAGTACTTC
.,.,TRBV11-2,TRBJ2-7,CASSSPWTVSYEQYF,TGTGCCAGCAGCTCCCCCTGGACGGTCTCCTACGAGCAGTACTTC
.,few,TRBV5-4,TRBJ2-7,CASSPRPRGVYEQYF,TGTGCCAGCAGCCCAAGACCGCGGGGTGTCTACGAGCAGTACTTC
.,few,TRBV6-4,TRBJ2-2,CASSTGSNTGELFF,TGTGCCAGCAGTACAGGTTCGAACACCGGGGAGCTGTTTTTT
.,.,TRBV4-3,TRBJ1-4,CASSDGQTTNEKLFF,TGCGCCAGCAGCGATGGACAGACAACTAATGAAAAACTGTTTTTT
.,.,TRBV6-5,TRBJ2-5,CASSYGGAVQETQYF,TGTGCCAGCAGTTACGGAGGGGCTGTGCAAGAGACCCAGTACTTC
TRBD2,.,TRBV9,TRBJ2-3,CASSAGGRETDTQYF,TGTGCCAGCAGCGCGGGGGGGCGGGAGACAGATACGCAGTATTTT
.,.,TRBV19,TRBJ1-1,CASSILLGTEAFF,TGTGCCAGTAGTATCCTGTTGGGGACTGAAGCTTTCTTT
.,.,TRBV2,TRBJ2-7,CASSGETFRDGGYF,TGTGCCAGCAGTGGGGAGACTTTCCGGGACGGCGGGTACTTC
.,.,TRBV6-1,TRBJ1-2,CASSEMAALLIYGYTF,TGTGCCAGCAGTGAAATGGCAGCCCTATTAATCTATGGCTACACCTTC
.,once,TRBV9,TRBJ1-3,CASSVPGGNTIYF,TGTGCCAGCAGCGTACCAGGGGGAAACACCATATATTTT
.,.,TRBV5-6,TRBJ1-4,CASSLGTEKLFF,TGTGCCAGCAGCTTGGGCACAGAAAAACTGTTTTTT
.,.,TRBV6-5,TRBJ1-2,CASSYVGDGYTF,TGTGCCAGCAGTTACGTGGGGGACGGCTACACCTTC
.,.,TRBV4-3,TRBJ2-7,CASSQDLGGLLSEQYF,TGCGCCAGCAGCCAAGATCTGGGGGGCCTCCTCTCCGAGCAGTACTTC
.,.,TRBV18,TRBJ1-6,CASSPLRRGRTYNSPLHF,TGTGCCAGCTCACCACTTAGGCGGGGCAGGACCTATAATTCACCCCTCCACTTT
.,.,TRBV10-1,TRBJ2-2,CASGGPNTGELFF,TGCGCCAGCGGGGGGCCTAACACCGGGGAGCTGTTTTTT
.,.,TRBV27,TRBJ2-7,CASSLSAGVDEQYF,TGTGCCAGCAGTTTATCGGCAGGGGTTGACGAGCAGTACTTC
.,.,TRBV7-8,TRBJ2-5,CASSLAGGETQYF,TGTGCCAGCAGCTTAGCGGGGGGAGAGACCCAGTACTTC
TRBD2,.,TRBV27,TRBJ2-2,CASSQGLAGDRGELFF,TGTGCCAGCAGCCAAGGACTAGCGGGAGATCGCGGGGAGCTGTTTTTT
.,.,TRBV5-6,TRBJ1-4,CASSLARGGSNEKLFF,TGTGCCAGCAGCTTGGCCAGGGGAGGGTCTAATGAAAAACTGTTTTTT
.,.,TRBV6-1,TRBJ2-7,CASSHRDSYEQYF,TGTGCCAGCAGTCACAGGGACTCCTACGAGCAGTACTTC
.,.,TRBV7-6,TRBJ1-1,CASSLDWGGTNTEAFF,TGTGCCAGCAGCTTAGACTGGGGCGGAACAAACACTGAAGCTTTCTTT
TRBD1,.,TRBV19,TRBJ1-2,CASSETGVANYGYTF,TGTGCCAGTAGTGAAACAGGGGTCGCTAACTATGGCTACACCTTC
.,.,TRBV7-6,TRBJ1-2,CASSSRGGYGYTF,TGTGCCAGCAGCTCAAGGGGGGGCTATGGCTACACCTTC
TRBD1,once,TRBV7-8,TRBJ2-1,CASSSPGGALNEQFF,TGTGCCAGCAGCTCCCCAGGGGGCGCATTAAATGAGCAGTTCTTC
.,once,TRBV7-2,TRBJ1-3,CASSFFDGAGNTIYF,TGTGCCAGCAGCTTCTTCGATGGAGCTGGAAACACCATATATTTT
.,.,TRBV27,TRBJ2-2,CASSLRWGITNTGELFF,TGTGCCAGCAGTTTGAGATGGGGGATTACGAACACCGGGGAGCTGTTTTTT
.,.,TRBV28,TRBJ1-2,CASSLSRRQYYGYTF,TGTGCCAGCAGTTTATCCCGTAGACAGTACTATGGCTACACCTTC
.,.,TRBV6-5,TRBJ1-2,CASSYSANYGYTF,TGTGCCAGCAGTTATTCAGCTAACTATGGCTACACCTTC
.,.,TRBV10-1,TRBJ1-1,CASMGGNYMNTEAFF,TGCGCCAGCATGGGGGGAAATTACATGAACACTGAAGCTTTCTTT
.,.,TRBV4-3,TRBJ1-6,CASSQGSPAGSYNSPLHF,TGCGCCAGCAGCCAAGGCAGCCCCGCCGGCTCCTATAATTCACCCCTCCACTTT
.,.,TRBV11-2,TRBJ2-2,CASSLDRRRGRNTGELFF,TGTGCCAGCAGCTTAGATCGCCGGAGAGGGCGGAACACCGGGGAGCTGTTTTTT
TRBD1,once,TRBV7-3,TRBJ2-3,CASSLTGSTDTQYF,TGTGCCAGCAGCTTGACAGGGAGCACAGATACGCAGTATTTT
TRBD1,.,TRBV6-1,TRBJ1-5,CASTPRGRGNQPQHF,TGTGCCAGCACTCCCAGGGGGCGCGGCAATCAGCCCCAGCATTTT
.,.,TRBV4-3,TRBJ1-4,CASSQDNHKGQKLFF,TGCGCCAGCAGCCAAGATAACCATAAGGGCCAGAAACTGTTTTTT
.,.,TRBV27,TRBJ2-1,CASSPGKVSYNEQFF,TGTGCCAGCAGTCCCGGTAAAGTTTCCTACAATGAGCAGTTCTTC
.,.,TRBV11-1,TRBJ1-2,CASSRGQDYGYTF,TGTGCCAGCAGCCGCGGGCAGGACTATGGCTACACCTTC
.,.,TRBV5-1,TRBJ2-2,CASSLEVDRGELFF,TGCGCCAGCAGCTTGGAGGTCGACAGGGGGGAGCTGTTTTTT
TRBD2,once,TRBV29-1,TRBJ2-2,CSVLTASGTQNTGELFF,TGCAGCGTTCTCACGGCTAGCGGGACCCAGAACACCGGGGAGCTGTTTTTT